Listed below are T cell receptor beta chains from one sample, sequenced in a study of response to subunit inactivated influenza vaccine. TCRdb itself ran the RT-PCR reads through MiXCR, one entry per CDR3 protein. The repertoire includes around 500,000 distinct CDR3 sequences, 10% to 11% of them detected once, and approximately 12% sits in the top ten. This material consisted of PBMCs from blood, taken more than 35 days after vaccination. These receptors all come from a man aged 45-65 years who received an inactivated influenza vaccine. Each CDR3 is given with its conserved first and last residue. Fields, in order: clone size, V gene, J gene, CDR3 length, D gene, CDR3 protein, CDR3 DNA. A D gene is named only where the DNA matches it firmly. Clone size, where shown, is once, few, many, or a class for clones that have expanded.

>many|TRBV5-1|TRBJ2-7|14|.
CASSLAYGTYEQYF
TGCGCCAGCAGCTTGGCTTACGGAACCTACGAGCAGTACTTC
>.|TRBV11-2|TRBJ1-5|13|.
CASSKGTNQPQHF
TGTGCCAGCAGCAAAGGAACCAATCAGCCCCAGCATTTT
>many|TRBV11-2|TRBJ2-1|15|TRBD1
CASSTRDRVVNEQFF
TGTGCCAGCAGCACACGGGACAGGGTGGTTAATGAGCAGTTCTTC
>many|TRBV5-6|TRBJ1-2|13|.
CASRPDRSQGYTF
TGTGCCAGCAGACCGGACAGAAGTCAAGGCTACACCTTC
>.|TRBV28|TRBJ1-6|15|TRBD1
CASSLPDRGNSPLHF
TGTGCCAGCAGTTTACCCGACAGGGGGAATTCACCCCTCCACTTT
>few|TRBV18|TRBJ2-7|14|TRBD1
CASSPRMGQGEQYF
TGTGCCAGCTCACCACGTATGGGACAGGGCGAGCAGTACTTC
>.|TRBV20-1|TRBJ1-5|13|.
CSARTLGNQPQHF
TGCAGTGCTAGGACGTTAGGCAATCAGCCCCAGCATTTT
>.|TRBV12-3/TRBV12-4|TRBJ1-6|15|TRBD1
CASSLDRGVASPLHF
TGTGCCAGCAGCCTCGACAGGGGAGTAGCTTCACCCCTCCACTTT
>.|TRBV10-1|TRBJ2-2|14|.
CASSGIAPTGELFF
TGCGCCAGCAGTGGTATAGCGCCGACCGGGGAGCTGTTTTTT
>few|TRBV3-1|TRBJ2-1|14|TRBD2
CASSGTRGGHEQFF
TGTGCCAGCAGCGGGACTAGAGGGGGTCATGAGCAGTTCTTC
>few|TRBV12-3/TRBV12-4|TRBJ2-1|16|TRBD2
CASSPLTSGPHNEQFF
TGTGCCAGCAGCCCTCTGACTAGCGGTCCTCACAATGAGCAGTTCTTC
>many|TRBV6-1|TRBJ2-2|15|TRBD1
CASNPTGANTGELFF
TGTGCCAGCAACCCGACAGGGGCAAACACCGGGGAGCTGTTTTTT
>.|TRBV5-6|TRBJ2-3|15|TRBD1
CASSSGTGPTDTQYF
TGTGCCAGCAGCTCCGGGACAGGGCCTACAGATACGCAGTATTTT
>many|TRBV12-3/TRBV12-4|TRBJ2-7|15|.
CASSLGGTLASEQYF
TGTGCCAGCAGTTTAGGAGGGACCCTGGCTTCCGAGCAGTACTTC
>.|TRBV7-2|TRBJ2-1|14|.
CASSPQGGAVGQFF
TGTGCCAGCAGCCCCCAGGGGGGGGCGGTTGGGCAGTTCTTC
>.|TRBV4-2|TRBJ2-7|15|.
CASSPTLEGTYEQYF
TGTGCCAGCAGCCCCACGCTCGAGGGGACCTACGAGCAGTACTTC
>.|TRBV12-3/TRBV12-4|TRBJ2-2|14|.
CASTLLTGTGELFF
TGTGCCAGCACCCTCTTGACAGGCACCGGGGAGCTGTTTTTT
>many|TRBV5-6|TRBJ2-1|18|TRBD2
CASSSISGTAHSYNEQFF
TGTGCCAGCAGCTCTATTAGCGGGACGGCCCACTCCTACAATGAGCAGTTCTTC
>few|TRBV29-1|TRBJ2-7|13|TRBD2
CSVGGGVLGEQYF
TGCAGCGTTGGGGGGGGGGTTTTGGGCGAGCAGTACTTC
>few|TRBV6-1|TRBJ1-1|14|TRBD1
CASRPGQAGTEAFF
TGTGCCAGCAGACCCGGACAGGCGGGCACTGAAGCTTTCTTT
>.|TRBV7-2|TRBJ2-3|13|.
CASSLTRPDTQYF
TGTGCCAGCAGCTTAACCAGGCCAGATACGCAGTATTTT
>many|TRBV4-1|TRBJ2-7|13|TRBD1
CASSQGQYYEQYF
TGCGCCAGCAGCCAGGGACAGTACTACGAGCAGTACTTC
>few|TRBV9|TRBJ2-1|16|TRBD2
CASTPSGGSSYNEQFF
TGTGCCAGCACCCCCTCCGGCGGGAGTTCCTACAATGAGCAGTTCTTC
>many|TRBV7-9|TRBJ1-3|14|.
CASSSQGSGNTIYF
TGTGCCAGCAGCTCACAGGGATCTGGAAACACCATATATTTT